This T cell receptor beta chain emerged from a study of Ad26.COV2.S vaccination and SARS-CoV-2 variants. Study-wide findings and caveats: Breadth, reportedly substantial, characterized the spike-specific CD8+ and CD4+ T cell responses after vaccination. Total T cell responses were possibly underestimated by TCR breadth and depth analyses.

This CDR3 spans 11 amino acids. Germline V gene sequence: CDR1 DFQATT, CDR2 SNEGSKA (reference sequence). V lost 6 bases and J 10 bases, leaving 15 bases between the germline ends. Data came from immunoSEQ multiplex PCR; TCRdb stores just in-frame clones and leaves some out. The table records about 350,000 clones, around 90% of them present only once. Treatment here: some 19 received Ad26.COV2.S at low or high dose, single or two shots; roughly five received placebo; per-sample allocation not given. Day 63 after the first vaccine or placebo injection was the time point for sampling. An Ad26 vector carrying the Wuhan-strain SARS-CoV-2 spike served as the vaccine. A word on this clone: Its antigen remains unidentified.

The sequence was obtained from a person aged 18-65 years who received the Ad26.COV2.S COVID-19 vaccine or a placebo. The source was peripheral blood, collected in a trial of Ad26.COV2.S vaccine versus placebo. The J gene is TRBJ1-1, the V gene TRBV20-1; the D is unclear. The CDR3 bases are TGCAGTGCCACCCGTGGTATCGGAGCTTTCTTT. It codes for CSATRGIGAFF.